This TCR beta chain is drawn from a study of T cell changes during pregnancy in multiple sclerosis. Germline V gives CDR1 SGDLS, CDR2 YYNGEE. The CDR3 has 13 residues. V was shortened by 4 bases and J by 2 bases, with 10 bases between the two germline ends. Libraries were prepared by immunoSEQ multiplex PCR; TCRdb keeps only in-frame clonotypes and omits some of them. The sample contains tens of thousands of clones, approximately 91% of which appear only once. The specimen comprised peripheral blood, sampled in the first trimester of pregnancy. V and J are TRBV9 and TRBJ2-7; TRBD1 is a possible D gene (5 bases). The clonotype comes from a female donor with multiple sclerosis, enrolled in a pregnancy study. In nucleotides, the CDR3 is TGTGCCAGCAGCCCCGGACACACCTACGAGCAGTACTTC. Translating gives CASSPGHTYEQYF.